This T cell receptor beta chain was identified in a study of beta chain features in type 1 diabetes. Central memory, naive, regulatory and stem cell-like memory CD4+ cells were sorted by CD45RO/CCR7/CD25/CD127/CD95/CD27. Of the isolated RNA, all was reverse transcribed, and so the sequenced material was expressed TCRB transcripts. Naive, central memory and regulatory T cell samples yielded approximately 3.3 million reads on average. Sequencing used immunoSEQ multiplex PCR; TCRdb keeps in-frame clones, though not all of them. The sample includes 300,000 to 450,000 clones, around 9.6% of them seen just once. Trimming took off 5 bases at V and 10 bases at J, with 21 bases between the two ends. From germline, CDR1 is MNHEY and CDR2 SMNVEV (reference sequence). The CDR3 has 15 amino acids. General observations from the study: Naive, central memory and Treg TCRB repertoires appeared more alike in patients than in healthy donors. Shorter TCRB CDR3s, moderately but significantly so, marked every one of the four CD4+ subsets in Type 1 diabetes patients.

Comments on this clone: No antigen is known for it.

This receptor was taken from a man aged 25 to 40 with type 1 diabetes. V and J are TRBV27 and TRBJ2-1; D might be TRBD1 (6 bases). Sequencing was done on a sample of central memory CD4+ T cells from blood. CDR3 nucleotide sequence: TGTGCCAGCAGTCGGGGCGGCAGGGGAGCCTCGGAGCAGTTCTTC. Residues: CASSRGGRGASEQFF.